Listed below are T cell receptor beta chains from one sample, sequenced in a study of T cell responses to AZD1222 COVID-19 vaccine. Profiled with immunoSEQ multiplex PCR; TCRdb holds only in-frame clones, not every one. In the table there are more than 150,000 clones, 90% to 95% of which are singletons. This specimen consisted of peripheral blood, obtained 28 days after the second AZD1222 dose. The receptor source for this set is an adult who received the AZD1222 COVID-19 vaccine. The CDR3 runs from the conserved cysteine through the conserved F or W. The order of the fields is V gene, J gene, clone size, D gene, CDR3 DNA, CDR3 protein. D genes are given only for firm matches. Clone size is not always given. Where it is, it says once, few, many or a class for expanded clones.

TRBV4-1	TRBJ1-2	.	.	TGCGCCAGCAGCCAAGGGCTGGGATGCACCTTC	CASSQGLGCTF
TRBV6-2/TRBV6-3	TRBJ1-4	.	.	TGTGCCAGCAGTCCCCAGAATGAAAAACTGTTTTTT	CASSPQNEKLFF
TRBV9	TRBJ2-2	.	.	TGTGCCAGCAGCGAAGTTGGGGGGCCGATTGACACCGGGGAGCTGTTTTTT	CASSEVGGPIDTGELFF
TRBV29-1	TRBJ1-1	.	.	TGCAGCGTTTTCGACGGTAACACTGAAGCTTTCTTT	CSVFDGNTEAFF
TRBV18	TRBJ2-5	once	TRBD2	TGTGCCAGCTCACCACCGGTACTAGCGGGGCAAGAGACCCAGTACTTC	CASSPPVLAGQETQYF
TRBV12-3/TRBV12-4	TRBJ1-5	.	TRBD1	TGTGCCAGCAGGGGACAGGGGAATCAGCCCCAGCATTTT	CASRGQGNQPQHF
TRBV11-1	TRBJ2-1	once	TRBD2	TGTGCCAGCAGCACGGGACTAGCGGGAGTCCACAATGAGCAGTTCTTC	CASSTGLAGVHNEQFF
TRBV11-1	TRBJ2-3	.	TRBD1	TGTGCCAGCAGCTTATTCGGGACAGAACCAGATACGCAGTATTTT	CASSLFGTEPDTQYF
TRBV5-8	TRBJ1-5	.	.	TGTGCCAGCAGCTCAAAACTAAGCAATCAGCCCCAGCATTTT	CASSSKLSNQPQHF
TRBV15	TRBJ2-4	.	.	TGTGCCACAAGGACCTTATGGAGCATTCAGTACTTC	CATRTLWSIQYF
TRBV25-1	TRBJ2-6	.	.	TGTGCCAGCAGTGAATATCTCGTGAGGGCTGGGGCCAACGTCCTGACTTTC	CASSEYLVRAGANVLTF
TRBV6-6	TRBJ2-6	.	.	TGTGCCAGCAGTCTCTCGAGACCCGGGGCCAACGTCCTGACTTTC	CASSLSRPGANVLTF
TRBV11-2	TRBJ1-2	.	.	TGTGCCAGTAACCCTGGACTTAACTATGGCTACACCTTC	CASNPGLNYGYTF
TRBV7-2	TRBJ2-5	once	.	TGTGCCAGCAGCTTAGCGGGTGCCGGGGAGACCCAGTACTTC	CASSLAGAGETQYF